This T cell receptor beta chain originates from a study of CD8 T cells in ankylosing spondylitis. Looked up from germline, CDR1 is SQVTM and CDR2 is ANQGSEA. This CDR3 has 14 residues. The V end lost 0 bases, the J end lost 2 bases, and 8 bases lay between the germline ends. This clonotype was seen repeatedly, ten times or more. What it binds is unknown. Study findings and constraints: A motif in TCR beta, a set of 8 or 9 highly homologous variants, appeared characteristic of ankylosing spondylitis blood. Earlier studies detected some motif variants in reactive arthritis synovial fluid and blood. CD8+ cells made up the disease-linked clones, which were relatively rare in peripheral blood.

The TCR beta libraries were generated through quantitative 5'-RACE incorporating molecular barcodes. TCRdb reprocessed the 5' RACE reads via MiXCR and lists one record per CDR3 protein. Among roughly 260,000 distinct CDR3 sequences listed, 15% to 20% were seen once. The chain uses TRBV29-1 and TRBJ2-1; D is perhaps TRBD1 or TRBD2 (5 bases each). The TCR comes from a male donor with ankylosing spondylitis or in good health (not recorded which). The sample comprised blood, either unsorted or a sorted T cell fraction (not recorded which). CDR3 protein: CSVEDGATYNEQFF. For the CDR3, the DNA is TGCAGCGTTGAAGACGGGGCGACCTACAATGAGCAGTTCTTC.